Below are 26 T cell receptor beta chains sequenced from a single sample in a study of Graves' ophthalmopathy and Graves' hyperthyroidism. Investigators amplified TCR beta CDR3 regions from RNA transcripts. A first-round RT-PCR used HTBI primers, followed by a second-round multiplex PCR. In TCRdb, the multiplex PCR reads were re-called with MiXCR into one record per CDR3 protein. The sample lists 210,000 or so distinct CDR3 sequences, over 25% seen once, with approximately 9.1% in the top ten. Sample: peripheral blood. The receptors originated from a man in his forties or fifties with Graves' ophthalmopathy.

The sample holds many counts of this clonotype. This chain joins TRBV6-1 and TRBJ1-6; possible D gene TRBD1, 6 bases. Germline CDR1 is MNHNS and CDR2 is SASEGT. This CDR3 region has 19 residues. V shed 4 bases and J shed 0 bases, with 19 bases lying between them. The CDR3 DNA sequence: TGTGCCAGCAGTGCACAGGGATCCGTCCCGAGCTCCTATAATTCACCCCTCCACTTT. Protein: CASSAQGSVPSSYNSPLHF.

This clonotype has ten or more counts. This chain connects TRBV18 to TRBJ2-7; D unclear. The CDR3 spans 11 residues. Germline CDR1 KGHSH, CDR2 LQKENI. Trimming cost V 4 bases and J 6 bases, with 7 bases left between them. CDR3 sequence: CASSLESEQYF. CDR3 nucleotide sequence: TGTGCCAGCTCACTGGAGTCCGAGCAGTACTTC. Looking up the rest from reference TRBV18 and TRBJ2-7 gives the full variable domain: NAGVMQNPRHLVRRRGQEARLRCSPMKGHSHVYWYRQLPEEGLKFMVYLQKENIIDESGMPKERFSAEFPKEGPSILRIQQVVRGDSAAYFCASSLESEQYFGPGTRLTVT.

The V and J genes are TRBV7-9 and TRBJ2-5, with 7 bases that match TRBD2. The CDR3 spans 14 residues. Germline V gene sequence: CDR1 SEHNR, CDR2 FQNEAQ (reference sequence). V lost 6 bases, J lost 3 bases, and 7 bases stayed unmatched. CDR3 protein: CASRYREAEETQYF. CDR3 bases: TGTGCCAGCAGGTACCGGGAGGCAGAAGAGACCCAGTACTTC. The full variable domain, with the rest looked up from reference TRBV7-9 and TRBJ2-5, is DTGVSQNPRHKITKRGQNVTFRCDPISEHNRLYWYRQTLGQGPEFLTYFQNEAQLEKSRLLSDRFSAERPKGSFSTLEIQRTEQGDSAMYLCASRYREAEETQYFGPGTRLLVL.

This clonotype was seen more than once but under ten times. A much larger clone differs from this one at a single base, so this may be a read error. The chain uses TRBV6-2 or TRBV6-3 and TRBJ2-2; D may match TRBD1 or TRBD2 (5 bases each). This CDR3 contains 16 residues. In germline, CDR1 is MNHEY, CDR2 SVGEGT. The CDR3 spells CASRRGVVANIGELFF. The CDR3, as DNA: TGTGCCAGCCGACGAGGGGTGGTAGCCAACATCGGGGAGCTGTTTTTT.

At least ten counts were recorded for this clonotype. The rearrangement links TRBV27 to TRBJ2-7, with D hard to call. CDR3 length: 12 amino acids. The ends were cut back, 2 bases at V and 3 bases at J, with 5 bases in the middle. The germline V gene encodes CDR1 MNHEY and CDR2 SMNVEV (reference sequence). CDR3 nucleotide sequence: TGTGCCAGCAGTTTAAATCTCTACGAGCAGTACTTC. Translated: CASSLNLYEQYF.

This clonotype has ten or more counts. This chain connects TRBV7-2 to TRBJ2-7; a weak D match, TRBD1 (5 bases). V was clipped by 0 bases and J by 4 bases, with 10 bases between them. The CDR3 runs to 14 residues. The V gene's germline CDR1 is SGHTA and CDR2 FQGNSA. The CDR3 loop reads CASSLAWTTYEQYF. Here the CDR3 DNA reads TGTGCCAGCAGCTTAGCATGGACAACATACGAGCAGTACTTC.

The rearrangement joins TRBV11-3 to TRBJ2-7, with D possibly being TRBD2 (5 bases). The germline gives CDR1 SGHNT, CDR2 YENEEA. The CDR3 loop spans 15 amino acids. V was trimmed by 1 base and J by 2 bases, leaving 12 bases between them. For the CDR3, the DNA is TGTGCCAGCAGCTTAGTCTCTTGGGGAGCCTACGAGCAGTACTTC. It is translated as CASSLVSWGAYEQYF.

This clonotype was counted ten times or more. The CDR3 sequence is CSASGGSGNTIYF. CDR3 bases: TGCAGTGCTAGTGGTGGTTCTGGAAACACCATATATTTT. This chain connects TRBV20-1 to TRBJ1-3, with unresolved D. V gave up 3 bases and J gave up 1 base, with 7 bases separating them. This CDR3 region has 13 residues. Germline V gene sequence: CDR1 DFQATT, CDR2 SNEGSKA (reference sequence).

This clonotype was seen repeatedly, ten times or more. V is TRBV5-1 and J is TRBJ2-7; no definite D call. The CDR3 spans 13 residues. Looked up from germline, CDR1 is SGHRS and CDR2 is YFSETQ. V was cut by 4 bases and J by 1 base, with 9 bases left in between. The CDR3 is CASSGMGSYEQYF. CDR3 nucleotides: TGCGCCAGCAGCGGCATGGGATCCTACGAGCAGTACTTC.

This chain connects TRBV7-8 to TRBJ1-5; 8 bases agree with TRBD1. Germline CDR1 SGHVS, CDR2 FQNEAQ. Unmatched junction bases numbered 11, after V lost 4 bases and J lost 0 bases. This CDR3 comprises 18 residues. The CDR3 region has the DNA TGTGCCAGCAGCTCGGGAAGGGACAGGAGATTTAGCAATCAGCCCCAGCATTTT. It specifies CASSSGRDRRFSNQPQHF.

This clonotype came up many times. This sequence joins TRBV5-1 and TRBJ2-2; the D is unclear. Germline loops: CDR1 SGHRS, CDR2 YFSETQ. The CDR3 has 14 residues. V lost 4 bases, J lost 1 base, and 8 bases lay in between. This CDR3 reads CASSILQNTGELFF. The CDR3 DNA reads TGCGCCAGCAGCATATTACAGAACACCGGGGAGCTGTTTTTT.

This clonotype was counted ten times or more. Here the CDR3 reads CAWSQNPTGYTEAFF. The CDR3 DNA reads TGTGCCTGGAGTCAAAATCCGACAGGGTACACTGAAGCTTTCTTT. The chain joins TRBV30 to TRBJ1-1, with TRBD1 matching 7 bases. CDR1 and CDR2 (germline): GTSNPN, SVGIG (reference sequence). The CDR3 length is 15 residues. Trimming removed 2 bases from V and 3 bases from J; junction bases left unmatched: 9.

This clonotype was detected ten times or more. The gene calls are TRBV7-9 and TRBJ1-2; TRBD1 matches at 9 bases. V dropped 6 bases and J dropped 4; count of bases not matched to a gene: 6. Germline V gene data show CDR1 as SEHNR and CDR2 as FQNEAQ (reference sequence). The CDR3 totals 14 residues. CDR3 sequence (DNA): TGTGCCAGCAGTACGGACAGGGGTACCTATGGCTACACCTTC. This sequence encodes CASSTDRGTYGYTF.

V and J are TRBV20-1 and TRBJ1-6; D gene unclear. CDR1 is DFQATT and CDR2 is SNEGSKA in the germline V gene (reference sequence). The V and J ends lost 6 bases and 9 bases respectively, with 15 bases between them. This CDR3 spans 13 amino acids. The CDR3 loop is CSAVVNLASPLHF. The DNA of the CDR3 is TGCAGTGCCGTAGTTAACCTTGCTTCACCCCTCCACTTT.

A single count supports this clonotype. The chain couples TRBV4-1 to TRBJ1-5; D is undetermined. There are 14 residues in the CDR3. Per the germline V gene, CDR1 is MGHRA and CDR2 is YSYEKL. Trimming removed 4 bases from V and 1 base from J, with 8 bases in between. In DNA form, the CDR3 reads TGCGCCAGCAGCCCTTGGGTCAGCAATCAGCCCCAGCATTTT. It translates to CASSPWVSNQPQHF.

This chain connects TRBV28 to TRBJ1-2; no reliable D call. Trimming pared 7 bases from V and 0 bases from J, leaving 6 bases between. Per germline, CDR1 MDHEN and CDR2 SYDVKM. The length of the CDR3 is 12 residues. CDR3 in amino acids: CASTGPNYGYTF. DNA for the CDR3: TGTGCCAGCACAGGCCCTAACTATGGCTACACCTTC.

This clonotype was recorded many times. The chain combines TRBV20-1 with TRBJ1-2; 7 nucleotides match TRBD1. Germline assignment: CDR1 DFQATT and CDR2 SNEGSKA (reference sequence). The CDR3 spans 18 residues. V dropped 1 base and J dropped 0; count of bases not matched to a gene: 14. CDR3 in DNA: TGCAGTGCTAGAGGTGGGGGAGGGACAGAAATGACTAACTATGGCTACACCTTC. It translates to CSARGGGGTEMTNYGYTF.

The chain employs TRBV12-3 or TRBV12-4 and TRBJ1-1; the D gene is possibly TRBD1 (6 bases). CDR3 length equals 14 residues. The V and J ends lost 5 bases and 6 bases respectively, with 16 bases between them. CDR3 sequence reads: CASSHTGPGSEAFF. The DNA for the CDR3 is TGTGCCAGCAGTCATACAGGGCCCGGGTCTGAAGCTTTCTTT.

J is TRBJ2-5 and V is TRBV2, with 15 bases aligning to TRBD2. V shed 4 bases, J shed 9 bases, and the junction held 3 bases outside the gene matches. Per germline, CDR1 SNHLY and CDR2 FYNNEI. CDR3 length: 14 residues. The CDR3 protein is CASSGRTSGRAQYF. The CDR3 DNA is TGTGCCAGCAGTGGTCGGACTAGCGGGAGGGCCCAGTACTTC. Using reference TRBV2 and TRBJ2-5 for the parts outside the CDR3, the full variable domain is EPEVTQTPSHQVTQMGQEVILRCVPISNHLYFYWYRQILGQKVEFLVSFYNNEISEKSEIFDDQFSVERPDGSNFTLKIRSTKLEDSAMYFCASSGRTSGRAQYFGPGTRLLVL.

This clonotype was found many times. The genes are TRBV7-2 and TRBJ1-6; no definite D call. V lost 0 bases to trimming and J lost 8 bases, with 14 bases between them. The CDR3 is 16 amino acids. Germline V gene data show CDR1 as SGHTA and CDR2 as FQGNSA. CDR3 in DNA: TGTGCCAGCAGCTTAGCCCCGACTGCGGCTTATTCACCCCTCCACTTT. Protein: CASSLAPTAAYSPLHF.

Here the CDR3 reads CASSYFDFGYTF. CDR3 in DNA: TGTGCCAGCAGTTACTTCGATTTTGGCTACACCTTC. V gene TRBV6-2 or TRBV6-3 combines with J gene TRBJ1-2; no firm D call. Germline assignment: CDR1 MNHEY and CDR2 SVGEGT. The V end was cut by 1 base, the J end by 7 bases, with 7 bases between. The CDR3 has 12 residues.

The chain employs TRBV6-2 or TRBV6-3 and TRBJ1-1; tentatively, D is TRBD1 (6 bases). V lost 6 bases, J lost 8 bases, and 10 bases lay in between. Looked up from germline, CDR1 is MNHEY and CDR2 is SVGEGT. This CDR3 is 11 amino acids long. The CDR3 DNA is TGTGCCAGCAGGGACGGGGGCGAAGCTTTCTTT. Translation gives CASRDGGEAFF.

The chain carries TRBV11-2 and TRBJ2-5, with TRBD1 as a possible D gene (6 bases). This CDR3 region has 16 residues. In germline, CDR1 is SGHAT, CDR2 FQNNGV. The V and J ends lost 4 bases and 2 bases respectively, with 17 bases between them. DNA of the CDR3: TGTGCCAGCAGCTCCCGTCAGGGGCCACTACAAGAGACCCAGTACTTC. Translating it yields CASSSRQGPLQETQYF.

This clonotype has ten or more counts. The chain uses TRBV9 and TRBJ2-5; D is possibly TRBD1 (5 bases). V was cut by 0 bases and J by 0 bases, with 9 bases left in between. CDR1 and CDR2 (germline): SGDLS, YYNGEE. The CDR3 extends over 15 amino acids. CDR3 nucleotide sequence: TGTGCCAGCAGCGTAGACTTGGACAACCAAGAGACCCAGTACTTC. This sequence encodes CASSVDLDNQETQYF.

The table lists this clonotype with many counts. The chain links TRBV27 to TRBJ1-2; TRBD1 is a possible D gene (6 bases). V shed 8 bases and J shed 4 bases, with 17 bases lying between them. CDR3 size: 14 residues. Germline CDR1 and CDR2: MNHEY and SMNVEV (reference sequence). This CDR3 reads CASRRTASVYGYTF. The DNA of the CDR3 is TGTGCCAGCCGAAGGACAGCATCAGTCTATGGCTACACCTTC.

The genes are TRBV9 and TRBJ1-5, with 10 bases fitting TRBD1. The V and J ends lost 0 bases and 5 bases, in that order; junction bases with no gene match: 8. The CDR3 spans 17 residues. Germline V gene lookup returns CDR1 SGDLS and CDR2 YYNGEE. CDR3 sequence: CASSVGKGGTGDQPQHF. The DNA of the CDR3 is TGTGCCAGCAGCGTAGGTAAAGGGGGGACAGGGGATCAGCCCCAGCATTTT.